These 21 T cell receptor beta chains share one sample of origin, sequenced in a study of response to subunit inactivated influenza vaccine listed by TCRdb under 2018. Library preparation used RT-PCR. Sequenced on an Illumina HiSeq 2500. TCRdb passed the public sequencing reads through fastp at Q25 and MiXCR, retaining productive beta sequences. Each CDR3 protein gets just one entry, which takes the most common genes and DNA from the rows behind it. In this sample the table shows hundreds of thousands of distinct CDR3 sequences, around 15% of which occur a single time. 7.5% to 8% of the sample goes to the ten largest clones. This sample comprised PBMCs from blood, obtained about 14 days before vaccination. These TCRs come from a man aged 45 to 65 who received an inactivated influenza vaccine. Donor details come from another sample of the same person, matched by shared clones.

This clonotype showed up many times. The CDR3 DNA follows: TGCGCCAGCAGGAGGACAGGGGTCACTGAAGCTTTCTTT. Its protein product is CASRRTGVTEAFF. The chain carries TRBV5-1 and TRBJ1-1; 9 bases are a match to TRBD1. The junction had 3 bases not matched to a gene; V was cut back by 5 bases and J by 4 bases. The CDR3 runs to 13 residues. In germline, CDR1 is SGHRS, CDR2 YFSETQ.

This clonotype was detected only a few times. CDR3 residues: CASSLLGLAGPASTDTQYF. The CDR3 nucleotides are TGTGCCAGCAGTCTCCTCGGACTAGCGGGACCGGCAAGCACAGATACGCAGTATTTT. The V and J genes are TRBV27 and TRBJ2-3; 12 bases fit TRBD2. The V gene's germline CDR1 is MNHEY and CDR2 SMNVEV (reference sequence). This CDR3 has 19 residues. Trimming took 5 bases from V and 0 from J; bases not matched to a gene: 12.

This clonotype was found a few times. The chain has TRBV29-1 and TRBJ2-7; 7 bases line up with TRBD2. With 5 bases clipped from V and 2 bases from J, the junction kept 3 bases outside the gene matches. CDR1 is SQVTM and CDR2 is ANQGSEA in the germline V gene. The CDR3 spans 12 residues. CDR3 DNA: TGCAGCGTTAGCGGGGCGACCTACGAGCAGTACTTC. Encoded protein: CSVSGATYEQYF.

This clonotype has more than one count but fewer than ten. V and J are TRBV20-1 and TRBJ1-1, with D possibly being TRBD1 (5 bases). V was clipped by 3 bases and J by 0 bases, with 14 bases between them. This CDR3 is built from 15 residues. The germline gives CDR1 DFQATT, CDR2 SNEGSKA (reference sequence). Here the CDR3 reads CSASRTSVMNTEAFF. The CDR3 DNA sequence: TGCAGTGCTAGTAGGACAAGCGTAATGAACACTGAAGCTTTCTTT.

The sample holds a few counts of this clonotype. V is TRBV20-1 and J is TRBJ1-4; D gene uncertain. Between the trimmed V and J ends, which lost 6 bases and 3 bases, there was a span of 17 bases. There are 15 residues in the CDR3. The germline V gene encodes CDR1 DFQATT and CDR2 SNEGSKA (reference sequence). The CDR3 reads CSARESWRPNEKLFF. The CDR3 region has the DNA TGCAGTGCCCGGGAGTCTTGGAGACCTAATGAAAAACTGTTTTTT.

This chain uses TRBV24-1 with TRBJ2-1; D uncertain. The CDR3 contains 14 residues. V lost 3 bases, J lost 5 bases, and 10 bases lay in between. Germline V gene data show CDR1 as KGHDR and CDR2 as SFDVKD. The CDR3 DNA sequence: TGTGCCACCAGTGATCCCGGACGGAACAATGAGCAGTTCTTC. Its protein is CATSDPGRNNEQFF.

The genes are TRBV29-1 and TRBJ2-5; 8 bases map to TRBD2. Germline V CDR1 and CDR2: SQVTM, ANQGSEA. Trimming cost V 6 bases and J 0 bases; bases outside gene matches: 9. The CDR3 covers 15 residues. The CDR3 DNA is TGCAGCGTCCACCCACGGGGGGGCAACCAAGAGACCCAGTACTTC. Translation gives CSVHPRGGNQETQYF.

In this sample, this clonotype turned up a few times. V gene TRBV3-1 combines with J gene TRBJ1-5, with D uncertain. The CDR3 is made up of 13 amino acids. Per germline, CDR1 LGHDT and CDR2 YNNKEL (reference sequence). Trimming removed 1 base from V and 7 bases from J, with 8 bases in between. CDR3 nucleotide sequence: TGTGCCAGCAGCCAAGGAATTCGCCAGCCCCAGCATTTT. Translated, it gives CASSQGIRQPQHF.

This clonotype was observed once. The J gene is TRBJ2-5, the V gene TRBV5-4; 9 bases are a match to TRBD1. The CDR3 totals 15 residues. With V trimmed by 0 bases and J by 3 bases, 3 bases remained unmatched. The germline V gene has CDR1 SGHNT and CDR2 YYREEE (reference sequence). The CDR3 is CASSLGQGVEETQYF. The DNA of the CDR3 is TGTGCCAGCAGCTTGGGACAGGGGGTGGAAGAGACCCAGTACTTC.

The J gene is TRBJ1-1, the V gene TRBV6-1; D gene ambiguous. V lost 7 bases, J lost 2 bases, and 14 bases lay in between. From germline, CDR1 is MNHNS and CDR2 SASEGT. CDR3 length: 14 amino acids. The chain's CDR3 is CASKPIGQNTEAFF. The CDR3 DNA reads TGTGCCAGCAAACCTATCGGGCAAAACACTGAAGCTTTCTTT.

In this sample, this clonotype turned up a few times. This chain joins TRBV20-1 and TRBJ2-2; 7 nucleotides match TRBD1. The CDR3 has 14 amino acids. The germline gives CDR1 DFQATT, CDR2 SNEGSKA (reference sequence). V lost 5 bases, J lost 4 bases, and 7 bases stayed unmatched. The CDR3 region has the DNA TGCAGTGCTGAATCGACAGGGAGCACCGGGGAGCTGTTTTTT. As protein: CSAESTGSTGELFF.

In this sample, this clonotype turned up a few times. V gene TRBV7-9 combines with J gene TRBJ2-3, with TRBD2 matching over 9 bases. Per germline, CDR1 SEHNR and CDR2 FQNEAQ (reference sequence). With 5 bases clipped from V and 4 bases from J, the junction kept 10 bases outside the gene matches. CDR3 size: 16 residues. The CDR3 sequence is CASSRWVAGEADTQYF. DNA for the CDR3: TGTGCCAGCAGCCGATGGGTAGCGGGAGAAGCAGATACGCAGTATTTT.

This clonotype was seen a few times. This chain joins TRBV3-1 and TRBJ2-7; D possibly corresponds to TRBD2 (6 bases). CDR1 and CDR2 from the germline V gene are LGHDT and YNNKEL (reference sequence). V was trimmed by 3 bases and J by 2 bases, leaving 14 bases between them. This CDR3 has 15 amino acids. This CDR3 reads CASSHQTTSPYEQYF. DNA for the CDR3: TGTGCCAGCAGCCACCAGACGACTAGTCCCTACGAGCAGTACTTC.

The V call is TRBV11-2, the J call TRBJ2-4; TRBD2 agrees at 8 bases. The germline CDR1 and CDR2 sequences are SGHAT and FQNNGV. The CDR3 contains 17 residues. V lost 0 bases, J lost 4 bases, and 8 bases stayed unmatched. The CDR3 DNA is TGTGCCAGCAGCTTAGAACCTGGCGGGGGGCCGAAAAACATTCAGTACTTC. Translating gives CASSLEPGGGPKNIQYF.

This clonotype appeared a single time. The gene calls are TRBV15 and TRBJ1-4; TRBD1 might be the D (5 bases). The germline CDR1 and CDR2 sequences are LNHNV and YYDKDF (reference sequence). The CDR3 consists of 14 residues. The germline V and J ends were trimmed by 3 bases and 5 bases, with 10 bases remaining between them. The CDR3 DNA reads as TGTGCCACCAGCAGTCGGACACGCAATGAAAAACTGTTTTTT. Its translation: CATSSRTRNEKLFF. Based on the CDR3 plus reference TRBV15 and TRBJ1-4, the full variable domain is DAMVIQNPRYQVTQFGKPVTLSCSQTLNHNVMYWYQQKSSQAPKLLFHYYDKDFNNEADTPDNFQSRRPNTSFCFLDIRSPGLGDTAMYLCATSSRTRNEKLFFGSGTQLSVL.

The V call is TRBV6-2 or TRBV6-3, the J call TRBJ2-7; 9 bases are shared with TRBD1. V dropped 4 bases and J dropped 6; count of bases not matched to a gene: 7. This CDR3 region has 14 residues. The germline gives CDR1 MNHEY, CDR2 SVGEGT. Here the CDR3 reads CASSSGTGYFEQYF. The CDR3 DNA sequence: TGTGCCAGCAGTTCCGGGACAGGGTACTTCGAGCAGTACTTC.

A few counts support this clonotype. In nucleotides, the CDR3 is TGTGCCAGCTCACCTCTTAAGGGCAATGAGCAGTTCTTC. It translates to CASSPLKGNEQFF. The chain uses TRBV18 and TRBJ2-1; D not resolved. The CDR3 consists of 13 residues. CDR1 is KGHSH, CDR2 LQKENI, per germline. Trimming removed 3 bases from V and 6 bases from J, with 9 bases in between. Drawing the rest from reference TRBV18 and TRBJ2-1, the complete variable domain is NAGVMQNPRHLVRRRGQEARLRCSPMKGHSHVYWYRQLPEEGLKFMVYLQKENIIDESGMPKERFSAEFPKEGPSILRIQQVVRGDSAAYFCASSPLKGNEQFFGPGTRLTVL.

J is TRBJ1-2 and V is TRBV12-3 or TRBV12-4; 9 nucleotides match TRBD1. The CDR3 runs to 16 residues. V dropped 4 bases and J dropped 7; count of bases not matched to a gene: 13. CDR3 region: CASSSSPGQGFSGYTF. CDR3 nucleotide sequence: TGTGCCAGCAGTTCGTCCCCGGGACAGGGCTTTAGTGGCTACACCTTC.

The V and J genes are TRBV19 and TRBJ1-2; 7 bases map to TRBD1. The CDR3 totals 14 residues. Germline CDR1 is LNHDA and CDR2 is SQIVND (reference sequence). Germline trimming cut 5 bases from V and 8 bases from J; bases unmatched to any gene: 11. CDR3 region: CASSARQGVGGYTF. CDR3 bases: TGTGCCAGTAGTGCCAGACAGGGAGTAGGCGGCTACACCTTC.

In its sample, this clonotype was seen a few times. The chain employs TRBV20-1 and TRBJ2-2, with 10 bases fitting TRBD1. This CDR3 comprises 14 residues. Per the germline V gene, CDR1 is DFQATT and CDR2 is SNEGSKA (reference sequence). The V and J ends lost 6 bases and 4 bases, in that order; junction bases with no gene match: 5. CDR3 loop: CSATGGLITGELFF. The CDR3 DNA reads TGCAGTGCGACAGGGGGCCTGATCACCGGGGAGCTGTTTTTT.

This clonotype has ten or more counts. The chain carries TRBV6-5 and TRBJ2-2; 7 bases are a match to TRBD1. CDR3 length: 16 residues. J gave up 6 bases and V 5 bases, and 12 bases lay outside the gene matches. Germline CDR1 and CDR2: MNHEY and SVGAGI. In nucleotides, the CDR3 is TGTGCCAGCAGTCTACTGGGACAGCCGGATCCCGGGGAGCTGTTTTTT. Amino acid sequence: CASSLLGQPDPGELFF.